A single sample gave rise to the 15 T cell receptor beta chains below, sequenced in a study of shared clonotypes between healthy human individuals. The repertoire was sequenced with immunoSEQ multiplex PCR; TCRdb's copy has only in-frame clones and lacks some. This sample has fewer than 400,000 clones; approximately 74% occur once, and the top ten carry 10%. The sequencing input was memory CD4+ T cells sorted from blood. Noted subset: CD45RA-negative fraction. The source of these receptors is a man aged 30 to 39 in good health.

The CDR3 DNA reads as TGTGCCAGCAGTTTATCGTGGGGTGATAGCCCCAACGAGCAGTACTTC. Amino acids: CASSLSWGDSPNEQYF. V and J are TRBV27 and TRBJ2-7, with D uncertain. Trimming stripped 0 bases from V and 5 bases from J, with 17 bases between. This CDR3 region has 16 residues. The germline gives CDR1 MNHEY, CDR2 SMNVEV (reference sequence).

This clone has a handful of counts. The CDR3 is CASSQNRQGGLGYTF. CDR3 DNA: TGTGCCAGCAGCCAGAATCGACAGGGAGGACTTGGCTACACCTTC. The chain links TRBV14 to TRBJ1-2; 7 bases match TRBD1. Trimming removed 3 bases from V and 7 bases from J; junction bases left unmatched: 11. CDR3 length equals 15 residues. Looked up from germline, CDR1 is SGHDN and CDR2 is FVKESK. Based on the CDR3 plus reference TRBV14 and TRBJ1-2, the full variable domain is EAGVTQFPSHSVIEKGQTVTLRCDPISGHDNLYWYRRVMGKEIKFLLHFVKESKQDESGMPNNRFLAERTGGTYSTLKVQPAELEDSGVYFCASSQNRQGGLGYTFGSGTRLTVV.

Points on this clone: A single base is all that separates this from a far larger clone, so a read error is likely. The chain joins TRBV5-1 to TRBJ1-2; 10 bases map to TRBD1. In germline, CDR1 is SGHRS, CDR2 YFSETQ. This CDR3 is 14 amino acids long. CDR3 region: CASSPGQGGYDYTF. The CDR3 DNA follows: TGCGCCAGCAGCCCCGGACAGGGGGGCTATGACTACACCTTC.

The genes are TRBV6-1 and TRBJ1-1; D not resolved. V was trimmed by 5 bases and J by 9 bases, leaving 7 bases between them. The CDR3 length is 10 residues. Germline values: CDR1 MNHNS, CDR2 SASEGT. The CDR3 region has the DNA TGTGCCAGCAGTCCGGGGAAAGCTTTCTTT. Translation: CASSPGKAFF.

The chain uses TRBV6-1 and TRBJ1-1; D unclear. In germline, CDR1 is MNHNS, CDR2 SASEGT. V lost 0 bases, J lost 4 bases, and 12 bases lay in between. This CDR3 is built from 15 residues. DNA for the CDR3: TGTGCCAGCAGTGAAGCCCAGGTCGGGGTCACTGAAGCTTTCTTT. Amino acids: CASSEAQVGVTEAFF.

The chain uses TRBV19 and TRBJ2-5; the match to TRBD2 covers 9 bases. The length of the CDR3 is 16 residues. The J segment lost 5 bases and the V segment lost 4 bases, leaving 11 bases of the junction unmatched. Germline values: CDR1 LNHDA, CDR2 SQIVND (reference sequence). The CDR3 DNA reads TGTGCCAGTAGTACCATTCGCGGGAGGGCCGGGGAGACCCAGTACTTC. Amino acid sequence: CASSTIRGRAGETQYF.

The chain combines TRBV6-1 with TRBJ2-7; D ambiguous. Per the germline V gene, CDR1 is MNHNS and CDR2 is SASEGT. The ends were cut back, 6 bases at V and 4 bases at J, with 10 bases in the middle. The length of the CDR3 is 12 residues. In DNA form, the CDR3 reads TGTGCCAGCAGCTACAGCCTTTACGAGCAGTACTTC. Amino acids: CASSYSLYEQYF.

The chain employs TRBV6-6 and TRBJ2-2; D is undetermined. The CDR3 consists of 15 residues. The V gene lost 4 bases and the J gene lost 0 bases, with 9 bases spanning the gap. Germline CDR1 is MNHNY and CDR2 is SVGAGI (reference sequence). As DNA, the CDR3 is TGTGCCAGCAGTTCCCAACGGTCGAACACCGGGGAGCTGTTTTTT. It yields the protein CASSSQRSNTGELFF.

The chain combines TRBV28 with TRBJ2-7; no clear D gene. Germline assignment: CDR1 MDHEN and CDR2 SYDVKM. V was cut by 5 bases and J by 3 bases, with 20 bases left in between. The CDR3 length is 16 residues. CDR3 bases: TGTGCCAGCAGTCCCCAGACACGTCGGATTATCTACGAGCAGTACTTC. It translates to CASSPQTRRIIYEQYF.

The chain couples TRBV19 to TRBJ1-5; D is uncertain. Trimming removed 7 bases from V and 0 bases from J, with 4 bases in between. CDR1 and CDR2 (germline): LNHDA, SQIVND (reference sequence). The CDR3 loop spans 12 amino acids. The CDR3 DNA follows: TGTGCCAGTAACCCTAGCAATCAGCCCCAGCATTTT. Translation: CASNPSNQPQHF.

The gene calls are TRBV10-3 and TRBJ2-3; D might be TRBD1 or TRBD2, each matching 5 bases. The V gene's germline CDR1 is ENHRY and CDR2 SYGVKD. The CDR3 has 14 residues. V was clipped by 6 bases and J by 3 bases, with 13 bases between them. CDR3 amino acids: CAIRGRGATDTQYF. The CDR3 DNA sequence: TGTGCCATCAGGGGCCGGGGCGCGACAGATACGCAGTATTTT.

This clone was counted a single time. The chain links TRBV10-1 to TRBJ2-7; D is unclear. Trimming stripped 2 bases from V and 9 bases from J, with 14 bases between. The CDR3 loop spans 13 amino acids. Germline V gives CDR1 WNHNN, CDR2 SYGVQD (reference sequence). The CDR3 DNA follows: TGCGCCAGCAGTGAGGACGTTTCTACTGGGCAGTACTTC. This encodes CASSEDVSTGQYF.

The CDR3 here is CASSGGRGLAGFQETQYF. CDR3 nucleotides: TGTGCCAGCAGTGGAGGAAGGGGACTAGCGGGATTCCAAGAGACCCAGTACTTC. The chain recombines TRBV2 with TRBJ2-5; 13 nucleotides align to TRBD2. Germline lookup yields CDR1 SNHLY and CDR2 FYNNEI. The CDR3 contains 18 residues. With 4 bases clipped from V and 1 base from J, the junction kept 9 bases outside the gene matches.

CDR3 region: CASSQLGGNLGAAYEQYF. CDR3 coding DNA: TGTGCCAGCAGCCAACTTGGCGGTAATCTGGGGGCTGCCTACGAGCAGTACTTC. V is TRBV28 and J is TRBJ2-7; a possible D gene is TRBD1 (6 bases). Germline loops: CDR1 MDHEN, CDR2 SYDVKM. This CDR3 spans 18 amino acids. Trimming shortened V by 6 bases and J by 2 bases, and 26 bases separated the two germline ends.

To note about this clone: Within the sample, other DNA sequences also encode this same CDR3. This chain connects TRBV6-1 to TRBJ2-3, with a tentative D call TRBD2 (5 bases). The CDR3 extends over 14 amino acids. Germline-derived CDR1 and CDR2 are MNHNS and SASEGT. Trimming stripped 4 bases from V and 4 bases from J, with 12 bases between. CDR3 DNA: TGTGCCAGCAGTGGCGGACTGATAGCAGATACGCAGTATTTT. Amino acids: CASSGGLIADTQYF.